Listed here is a single T cell receptor (beta chain). The sample is drawn from a study of lymphopenia after photon versus proton radiotherapy. This CDR3 region has 13 residues. Germline assignment: CDR1 MNHEY and CDR2 SVGAGI. The ends were cut back, 0 bases at V and 7 bases at J, with 7 bases in the middle. The table came from immunoSEQ multiplex PCR; TCRdb's copy has only in-frame clones and leaves some out. The sample lists about 29,000 clones, approximately 88% occurring once. This chain connects TRBV6-5 to TRBJ1-5, with a tentative D call TRBD1 (6 bases). The sequencing here drew on peripheral blood, taken from a patient treated with proton-based radiotherapy. The sequence was collected from a woman aged 60-70 years with cholangiocarcinoma. Some clones in this sample may be carry-over from other donors' samples. The CDR3 region is CASSYSTGQPQHF. The CDR3 nucleotides read TGTGCCAGCAGTTACTCTACAGGGCAGCCCCAGCATTTT.